The source of this T cell receptor beta chain is a study of spatial heterogeneity in lung cancer (dated by TCRdb to about 2019). Regarding the research as a whole: Beta-chain transcripts were consistently detected in greater numbers than alpha-chain transcripts, which likely reflects a higher abundance of beta-chain transcripts. In the raw uncorrected reads, each unique combination of TCR and UMI appeared on average more than ten times. The study quantitatively compared TCR alpha and beta repertoires across multiple tumor regions, matched nontumor lung and blood in non-small cell lung cancer. Nonsynonymous mutation counts, determined by whole-exome sequencing of tumor tissue, were related to TCR repertoire features. Both alpha and beta chains were TCR-sequenced in samples taken at surgery, namely 220 tumor regions, around 64 matched nontumor lung samples and approximately 58 PBMC samples.

Results and caveats for the whole study, not just this receptor: Ubiquitous expanded tumor TCRs were found in blood more often at tumor resection than at routine follow-up. Additional single-cell paired TCR alpha and beta sequencing was considered necessary to confirm, at a functional level, the hypothesis that regional TCRs recognize regional mutations.

This clonotype is medium-sized (0.01 to 0.1%) in its sample. This receptor's antigen is unknown. No clone much larger than this one lies a single base away; base qualities are absent. Library method: 5' RACE. The listed sequencing device is NextSeq 500. In the TCR library protocol, a unique molecular identifier was attached to each TCR cDNA molecule so that PCR and sequencing errors could be corrected. On the study's bioinformatics: Decombinator tools were used for TCR identification, UMI-based error correction and CDR3 extraction. TCRs above a frequency of 2 per 1,000, corresponding to the top 1% of the tumor frequency distribution, were defined as expanded. Renyi diversity was computed with the R vegan package after each repertoire had been subsampled 100 times to 5,000 TCRs. CDR3 similarity networks were constructed using string-kernel similarity of amino acid triplets, with links drawn between CDR3s whose pairwise similarity was above 0.82. TCRdb reprocessing: public reads trimmed at Q25 with fastp, clones called with MiXCR, in-frame beta chains kept. Rows with a matching CDR3 protein are joined into one entry that keeps the most common DNA and genes. The V and J calls follow TCRdb's processing rather than the paper's. The sample has approximately 25,000 distinct CDR3 sequences on record, 3% to 3.5% of them singletons. The top ten constitute 29% of the sample.

Reading the germline V gene gives CDR1 MNHEY and CDR2 SVGEGT. The CDR3 runs 14 amino acids, cysteine and phenylalanine included. Only the CDR3 DNA stays, 42 bases, in frame from base 1. Here V drops 5 bases and J drops 7 bases, and the junction holds 9 bases not matched to any gene. The sample's time point label is to be understood as: sample taken at primary tumor resection. The donors were around 69 patients from the lung TRACERx cohort who had early-stage, untreated non-small cell lung cancer. Without any cell sorting, TCR sequencing was performed on whole RNA extracted either from tumor and nontumor lung tissue or from cryopreserved PBMC samples. A patient was chosen for TCR sequencing only when enough RNA was available from at least two tumor regions.

The sequence came from a female donor with early-stage non-small cell lung cancer. Sequences were derived from PBMCs, sampled at surgery. Recombination linked TRBV6-2 or TRBV6-3 to TRBJ2-7, and 9 bases in between align with TRBD1. The nucleotides are TGTGCCAGCAGTAGATACAGGGGGCAAGGGGAGCAGTACTTC. Its protein product is CASSRYRGQGEQYF.